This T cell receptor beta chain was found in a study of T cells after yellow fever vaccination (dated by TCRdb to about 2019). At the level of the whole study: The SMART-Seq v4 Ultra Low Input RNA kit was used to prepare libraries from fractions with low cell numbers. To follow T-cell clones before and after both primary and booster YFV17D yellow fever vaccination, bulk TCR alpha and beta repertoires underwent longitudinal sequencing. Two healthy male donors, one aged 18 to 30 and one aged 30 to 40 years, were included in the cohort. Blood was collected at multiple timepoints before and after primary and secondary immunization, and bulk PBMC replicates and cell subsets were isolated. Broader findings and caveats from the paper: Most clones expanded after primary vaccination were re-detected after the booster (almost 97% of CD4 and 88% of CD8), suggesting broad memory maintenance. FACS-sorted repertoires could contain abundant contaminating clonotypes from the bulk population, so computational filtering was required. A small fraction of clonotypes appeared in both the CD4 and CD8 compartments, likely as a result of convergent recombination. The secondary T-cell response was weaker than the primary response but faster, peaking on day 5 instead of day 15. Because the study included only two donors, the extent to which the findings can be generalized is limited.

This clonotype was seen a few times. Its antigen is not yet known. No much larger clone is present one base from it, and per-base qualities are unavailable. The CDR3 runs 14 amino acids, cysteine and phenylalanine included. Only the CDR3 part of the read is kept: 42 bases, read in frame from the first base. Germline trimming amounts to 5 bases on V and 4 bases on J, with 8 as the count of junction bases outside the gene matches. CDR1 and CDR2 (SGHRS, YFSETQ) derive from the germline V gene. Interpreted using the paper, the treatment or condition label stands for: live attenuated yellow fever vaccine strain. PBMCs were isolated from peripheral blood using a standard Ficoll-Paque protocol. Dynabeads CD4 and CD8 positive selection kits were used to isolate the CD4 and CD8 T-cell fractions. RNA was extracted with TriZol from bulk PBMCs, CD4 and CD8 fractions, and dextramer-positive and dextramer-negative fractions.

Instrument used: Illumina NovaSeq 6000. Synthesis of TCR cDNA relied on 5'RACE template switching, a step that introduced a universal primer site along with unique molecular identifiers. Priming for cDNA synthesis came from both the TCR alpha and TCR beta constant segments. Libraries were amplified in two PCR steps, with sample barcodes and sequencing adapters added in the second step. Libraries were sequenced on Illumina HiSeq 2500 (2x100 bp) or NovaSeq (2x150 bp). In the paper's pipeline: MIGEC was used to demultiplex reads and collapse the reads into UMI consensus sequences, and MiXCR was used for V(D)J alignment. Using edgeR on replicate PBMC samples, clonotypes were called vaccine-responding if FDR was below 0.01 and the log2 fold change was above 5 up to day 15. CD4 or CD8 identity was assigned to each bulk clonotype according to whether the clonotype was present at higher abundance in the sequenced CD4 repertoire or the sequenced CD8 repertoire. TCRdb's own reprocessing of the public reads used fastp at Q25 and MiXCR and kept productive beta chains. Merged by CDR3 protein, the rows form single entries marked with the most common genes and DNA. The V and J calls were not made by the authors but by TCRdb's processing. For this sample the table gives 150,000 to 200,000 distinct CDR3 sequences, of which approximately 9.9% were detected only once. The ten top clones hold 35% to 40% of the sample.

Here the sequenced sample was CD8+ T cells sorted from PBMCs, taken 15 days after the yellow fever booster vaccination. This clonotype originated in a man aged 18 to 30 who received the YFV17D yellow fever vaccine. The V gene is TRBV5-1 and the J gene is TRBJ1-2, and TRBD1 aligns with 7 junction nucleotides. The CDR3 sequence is CASRRGQDSYGYTF. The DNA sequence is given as TGCGCCAGCAGGCGTGGACAGGACTCCTATGGCTACACCTTC.